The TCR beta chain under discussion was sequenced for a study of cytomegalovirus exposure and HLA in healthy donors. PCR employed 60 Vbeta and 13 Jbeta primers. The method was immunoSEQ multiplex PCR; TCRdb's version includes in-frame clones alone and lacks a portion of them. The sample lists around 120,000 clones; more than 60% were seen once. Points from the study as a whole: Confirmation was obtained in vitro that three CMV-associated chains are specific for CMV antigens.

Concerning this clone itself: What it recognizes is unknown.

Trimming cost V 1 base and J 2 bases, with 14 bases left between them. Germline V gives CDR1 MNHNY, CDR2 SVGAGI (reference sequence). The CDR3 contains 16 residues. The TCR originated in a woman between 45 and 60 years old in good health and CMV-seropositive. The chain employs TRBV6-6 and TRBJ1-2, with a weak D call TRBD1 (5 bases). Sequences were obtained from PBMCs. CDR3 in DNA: TGTGCCAGCAGTTACTGGAAAGGGGCAGGGAACTATGGCTACACCTTC. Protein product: CASSYWKGAGNYGYTF.